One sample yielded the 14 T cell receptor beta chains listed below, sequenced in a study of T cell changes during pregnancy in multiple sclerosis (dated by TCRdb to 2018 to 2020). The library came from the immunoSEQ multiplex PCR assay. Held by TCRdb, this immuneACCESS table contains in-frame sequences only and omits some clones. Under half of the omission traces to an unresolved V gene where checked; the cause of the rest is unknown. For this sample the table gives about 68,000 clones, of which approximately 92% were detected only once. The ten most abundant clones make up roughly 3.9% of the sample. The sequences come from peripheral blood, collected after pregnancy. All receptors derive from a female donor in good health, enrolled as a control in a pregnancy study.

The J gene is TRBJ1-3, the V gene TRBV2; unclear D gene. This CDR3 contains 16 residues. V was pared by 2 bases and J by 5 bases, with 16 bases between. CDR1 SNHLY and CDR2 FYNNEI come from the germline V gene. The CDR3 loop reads CASSESGSRTRNTIYF. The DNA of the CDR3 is TGTGCCAGCAGTGAATCGGGGTCTAGGACCAGAAACACCATATATTTT.

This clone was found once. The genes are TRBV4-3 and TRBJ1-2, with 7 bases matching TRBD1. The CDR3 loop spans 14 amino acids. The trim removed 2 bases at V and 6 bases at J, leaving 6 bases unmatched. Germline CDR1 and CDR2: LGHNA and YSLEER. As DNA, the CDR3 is TGCGCCAGCAGCCAAATAACAGGGGCAAATGGCTACACCTTC. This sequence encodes CASSQITGANGYTF.

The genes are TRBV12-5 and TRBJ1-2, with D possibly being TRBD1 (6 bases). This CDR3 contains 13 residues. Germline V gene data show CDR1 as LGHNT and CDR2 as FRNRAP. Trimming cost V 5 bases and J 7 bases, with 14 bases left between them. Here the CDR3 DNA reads TGTGCTAGTGGTATGGGACCCAGGGGTGGCTACACCTTC. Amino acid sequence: CASGMGPRGGYTF.

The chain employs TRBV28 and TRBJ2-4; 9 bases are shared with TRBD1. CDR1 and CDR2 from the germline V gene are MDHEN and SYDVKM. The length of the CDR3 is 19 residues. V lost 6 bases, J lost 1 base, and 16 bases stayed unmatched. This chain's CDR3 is CASSNIPGQGDLAKNIQYF. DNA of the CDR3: TGTGCCAGCAGCAACATACCGGGACAGGGAGACTTGGCCAAAAACATTCAGTACTTC.

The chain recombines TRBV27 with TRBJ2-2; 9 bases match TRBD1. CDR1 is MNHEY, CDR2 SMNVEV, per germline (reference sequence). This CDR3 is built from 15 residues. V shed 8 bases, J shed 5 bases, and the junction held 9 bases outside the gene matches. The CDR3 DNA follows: TGTGCCAGCCGGAGAGACAGGGGGATTACCGGGGAGCTGTTTTTT. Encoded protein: CASRRDRGITGELFF.

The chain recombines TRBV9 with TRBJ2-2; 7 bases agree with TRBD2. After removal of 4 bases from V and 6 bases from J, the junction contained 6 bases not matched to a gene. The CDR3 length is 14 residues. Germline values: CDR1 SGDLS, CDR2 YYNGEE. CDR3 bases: TGTGCCAGCAGCTTCGCGGGGGTCCCCGGGGAGCTGTTTTTT. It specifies CASSFAGVPGELFF. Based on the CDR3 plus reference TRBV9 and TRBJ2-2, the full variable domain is DSGVTQTPKHLITATGQRVTLRCSPRSGDLSVYWYQQSLDQGLQFLIQYYNGEERAKGNILERFSAQQFPDLHSELNLSSLELGDSALYFCASSFAGVPGELFFGEGSRLTVL.

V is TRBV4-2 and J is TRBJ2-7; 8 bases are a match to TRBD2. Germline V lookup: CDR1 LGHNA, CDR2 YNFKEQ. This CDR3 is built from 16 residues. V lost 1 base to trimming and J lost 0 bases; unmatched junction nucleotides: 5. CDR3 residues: CASSQAGGGFSYEQYF. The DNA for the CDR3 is TGTGCCAGCAGCCAAGCCGGGGGGGGGTTCTCCTACGAGCAGTACTTC.

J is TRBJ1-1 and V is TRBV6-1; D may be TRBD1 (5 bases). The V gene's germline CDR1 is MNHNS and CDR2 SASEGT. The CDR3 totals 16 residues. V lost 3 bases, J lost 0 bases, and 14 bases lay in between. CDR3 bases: TGTGCCAGCAGTGACCCTGGACAACCGCTGAACACTGAAGCTTTCTTT. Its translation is CASSDPGQPLNTEAFF.

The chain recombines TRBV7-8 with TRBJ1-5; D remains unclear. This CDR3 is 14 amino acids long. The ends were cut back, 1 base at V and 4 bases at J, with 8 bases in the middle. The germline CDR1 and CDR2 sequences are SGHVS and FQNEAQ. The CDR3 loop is CASSLGPVNQPQHF. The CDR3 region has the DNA TGTGCCAGCAGCTTAGGTCCGGTGAATCAGCCCCAGCATTTT.

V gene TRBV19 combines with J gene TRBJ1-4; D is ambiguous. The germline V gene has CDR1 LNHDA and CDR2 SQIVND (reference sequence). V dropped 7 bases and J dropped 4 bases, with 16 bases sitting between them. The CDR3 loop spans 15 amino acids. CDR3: CASTLGRGVNEKLFF. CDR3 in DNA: TGTGCCAGTACCCTAGGTCGGGGTGTTAATGAAAAACTGTTTTTT.

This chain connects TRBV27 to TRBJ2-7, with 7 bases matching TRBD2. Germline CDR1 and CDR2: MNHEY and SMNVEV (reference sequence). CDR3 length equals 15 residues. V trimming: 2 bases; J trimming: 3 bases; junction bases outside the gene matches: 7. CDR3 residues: CASSLGSSGIYEQYF. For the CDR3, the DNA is TGTGCCAGCAGTTTAGGCTCGAGCGGGATCTACGAGCAGTACTTC.

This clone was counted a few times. CDR3 region: CASSSQGADEKLFF. As DNA, the CDR3 is TGTGCCAGCAGCTCGCAGGGGGCTGATGAAAAACTGTTTTTT. The chain combines TRBV6-5 with TRBJ1-4, with 8 bases fitting TRBD1. V lost 6 bases to trimming and J lost 6 bases; unmatched junction nucleotides: 6. CDR3 length equals 14 residues. CDR1 is MNHEY, CDR2 SVGAGI, per germline.

For the CDR3, the DNA is TGTGCCAGCAGCCCCGGGACAGGGAATGGCTACACCTTC. This gives the protein CASSPGTGNGYTF. The chain is built from TRBV7-9 and TRBJ1-2; 9 bases line up with TRBD1. The CDR3 spans 13 residues. Germline CDR1 and CDR2: SEHNR and FQNEAQ (reference sequence). The ends lost 5 bases at V and 6 bases at J; junction bases unmatched: 4.

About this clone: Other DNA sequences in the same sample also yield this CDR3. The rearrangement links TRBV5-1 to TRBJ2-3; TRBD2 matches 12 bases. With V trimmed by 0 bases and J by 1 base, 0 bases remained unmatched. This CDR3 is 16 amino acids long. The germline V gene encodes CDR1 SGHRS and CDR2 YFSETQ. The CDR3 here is CASSLASGGGTDTQYF. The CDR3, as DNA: TGCGCCAGCAGCTTGGCTAGCGGGGGGGGCACAGATACGCAGTATTTT.